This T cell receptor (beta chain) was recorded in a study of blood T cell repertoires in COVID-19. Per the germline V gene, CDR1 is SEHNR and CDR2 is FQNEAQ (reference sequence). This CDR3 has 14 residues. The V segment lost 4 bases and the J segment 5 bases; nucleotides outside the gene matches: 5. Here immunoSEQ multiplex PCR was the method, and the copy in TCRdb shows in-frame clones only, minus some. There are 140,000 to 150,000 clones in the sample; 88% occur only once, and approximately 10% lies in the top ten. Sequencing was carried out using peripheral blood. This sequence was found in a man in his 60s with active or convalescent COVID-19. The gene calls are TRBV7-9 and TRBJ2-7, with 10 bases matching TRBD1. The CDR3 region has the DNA TGTGCCAGCAGCTCGCCGGGACAGGGGAACGAGCAGTACTTC. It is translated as CASSSPGQGNEQYF. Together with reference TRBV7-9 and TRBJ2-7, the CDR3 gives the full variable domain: DTGVSQNPRHKITKRGQNVTFRCDPISEHNRLYWYRQTLGQGPEFLTYFQNEAQLEKSRLLSDRFSAERPKGSFSTLEIQRTEQGDSAMYLCASSSPGQGNEQYFGPGTRLTVT.